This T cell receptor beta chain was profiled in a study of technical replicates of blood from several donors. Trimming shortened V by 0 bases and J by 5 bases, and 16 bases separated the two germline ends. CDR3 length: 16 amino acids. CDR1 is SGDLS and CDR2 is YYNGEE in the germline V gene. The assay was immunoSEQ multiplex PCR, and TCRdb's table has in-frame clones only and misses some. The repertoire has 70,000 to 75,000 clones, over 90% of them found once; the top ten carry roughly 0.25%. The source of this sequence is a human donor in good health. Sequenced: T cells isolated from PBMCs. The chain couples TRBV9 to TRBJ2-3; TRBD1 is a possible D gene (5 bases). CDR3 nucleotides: TGTGCCAGCAGCGTAGAGAGTCTTAGCCAGGGAGATACGCAGTATTTT. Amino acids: CASSVESLSQGDTQYF.